The text below deals with one T cell receptor (beta chain). Its specificity is unknown. The data were produced by immunoSEQ multiplex PCR, yet TCRdb's version contains in-frame clones alone and is incomplete. The sample lists about 120,000 clones; 93% were seen once. The record originates from a study of T cell responses to AZD1222 COVID-19 vaccine. General study results and limits: Elevations in Spike-specific TCR breadth and depth followed administration of two AZD1222 doses.

Trimming shortened V by 0 bases and J by 8 bases, and 11 bases separated the two germline ends. The CDR3 sequence is 13 residues long. Germline V gene lookup returns CDR1 SGHRS and CDR2 YFSETQ. This receptor was obtained from an adult who received the AZD1222 COVID-19 vaccine. V is TRBV5-1 and J is TRBJ1-2; D is perhaps TRBD1 (5 bases). Sample: peripheral blood, taken 28 days after the second AZD1222 dose. CDR3 protein: CASSLDQGMGYTF. CDR3 DNA: TGCGCCAGCAGCTTGGATCAGGGTATGGGCTACACCTTC.